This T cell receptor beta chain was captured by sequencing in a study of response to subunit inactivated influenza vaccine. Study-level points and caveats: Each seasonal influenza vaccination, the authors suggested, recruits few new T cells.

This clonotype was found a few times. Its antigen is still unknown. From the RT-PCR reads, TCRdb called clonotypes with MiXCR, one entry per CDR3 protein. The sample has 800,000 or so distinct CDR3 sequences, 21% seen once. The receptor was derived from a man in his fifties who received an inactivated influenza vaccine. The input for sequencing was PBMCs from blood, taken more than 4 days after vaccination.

The CDR3 DNA is TGTGCCAGCAGCTTAAGGAATACTGGCTACACCTTC. It codes for CASSLRNTGYTF. This rearrangement joins TRBV7-2 to TRBJ1-2; D gene uncertain. V dropped 2 bases and J dropped 7 bases, with 8 bases sitting between them. CDR1 is SGHTA and CDR2 is FQGNSA in the germline V gene. The CDR3 spans 12 residues.